This passage covers 12 T cell receptor beta chains from one sample sequenced in a study of lymphopenia after photon versus proton radiotherapy. Data came from immunoSEQ multiplex PCR; TCRdb stores just in-frame clones and leaves some out. The sample holds over 25,000 clones, roughly 88% seen once. Here the sequenced sample was peripheral blood, taken from a patient treated with photon-based radiotherapy. These TCRs come from a woman between 45 and 65 years old with pancreatic cancer.

The V and J genes are TRBV6-5 and TRBJ1-5, with D uncertain. The CDR3 contains 13 residues. Germline V gives CDR1 MNHEY, CDR2 SVGAGI. Trimming shortened V by 8 bases and J by 6 bases, and 14 bases separated the two germline ends. The CDR3 is CASSPLGFQPQHF. In DNA, the CDR3 is TGTGCCAGCTCTCCTCTAGGGTTTCAGCCCCAGCATTTT.

This clone was observed once. V is TRBV28 and J is TRBJ1-1; no reliable D call. Germline V gives CDR1 MDHEN, CDR2 SYDVKM. V was clipped by 5 bases and J by 1 base, with 23 bases between them. This CDR3 region has 18 residues. CDR3 DNA: TGTGCCAGCAGTCTTCCCCGACGTCGGACGGTGGGGAACACTGAAGCTTTCTTT. This codes for CASSLPRRRTVGNTEAFF.

This chain uses TRBV27 with TRBJ1-3, with 9 nucleotides matching TRBD1. Germline V CDR1 and CDR2: MNHEY, SMNVEV (reference sequence). This CDR3 is 15 amino acids long. J was trimmed by 4 bases and V by 5 bases; bases with no gene match: 6. This CDR3 is CASSKDRGLGNTIYF. CDR3 bases: TGTGCCAGCAGTAAGGACAGGGGTTTGGGAAACACCATATATTTT.

This chain connects TRBV6-1 to TRBJ2-2, with D possibly matching TRBD2 (6 bases). The germline CDR1 and CDR2 sequences are MNHNS and SASEGT. Trimming took 3 bases from V and 3 from J, leaving 11 bases between them. The length of the CDR3 is 15 residues. CDR3 sequence: CASSDAGLDTGELFF. CDR3 nucleotides: TGTGCCAGCAGTGACGCGGGGCTCGACACCGGGGAGCTGTTTTTT.

The chain uses TRBV6-5 and TRBJ2-5; D is unclear. The germline V gene encodes CDR1 MNHEY and CDR2 SVGAGI. The V gene lost 2 bases and the J gene lost 2 bases, with 9 bases spanning the gap. The CDR3 covers 14 residues. The DNA of the CDR3 is TGTGCCAGCAGTTACGGGGTGGTACAAGAGACCCAGTACTTC. Translated: CASSYGVVQETQYF.

The chain combines TRBV28 with TRBJ1-2, with D uncertain. Trimming took off 6 bases at V and 2 bases at J, with 7 bases between the two ends. The CDR3 length is 12 residues. CDR1 MDHEN and CDR2 SYDVKM come from the germline V gene. CDR3 protein: CASREQNYGYTF. Written as DNA, the CDR3 is TGTGCCAGCAGGGAGCAAAACTATGGCTACACCTTC.

The chain couples TRBV19 to TRBJ1-2; maybe TRBD1 (6 bases). From germline, CDR1 is LNHDA and CDR2 SQIVND (reference sequence). The CDR3 covers 15 residues. Trimming removed 1 base from V and 4 bases from J, with 13 bases in between. CDR3 DNA: TGTGCCAGTAGTATAGGGGGGCAGGCGGCCTATGGCTACACCTTC. This encodes CASSIGGQAAYGYTF. Combining the CDR3 with reference TRBV19 and TRBJ1-2 gives the whole variable domain DGGITQSPKYLFRKEGQNVTLSCEQNLNHDAMYWYRQDPGQGLRLIYYSQIVNDFQKGDIAEGYSVSREKKESFPLTVTSAQKNPTAFYLCASSIGGQAAYGYTFGSGTRLTVV.

This chain links TRBV19 with TRBJ2-5, with a weak D call TRBD2 (5 bases). Germline loops: CDR1 LNHDA, CDR2 SQIVND (reference sequence). V was shortened by 1 base and J by 5 bases, with 11 bases between the two germline ends. The CDR3 consists of 14 residues. The CDR3 region is CASSIATERETQYF. Written as DNA, the CDR3 is TGTGCCAGTAGTATAGCTACCGAGCGGGAGACCCAGTACTTC. Full variable domain (outside the CDR3, taken from reference TRBV19 and TRBJ2-5): DGGITQSPKYLFRKEGQNVTLSCEQNLNHDAMYWYRQDPGQGLRLIYYSQIVNDFQKGDIAEGYSVSREKKESFPLTVTSAQKNPTAFYLCASSIATERETQYFGPGTRLLVL.

The chain employs TRBV10-1 and TRBJ2-2, with 7 bases lining up with TRBD1. This CDR3 contains 14 residues. Germline V gene data show CDR1 as WNHNN and CDR2 as SYGVQD (reference sequence). Trimming removed 8 bases from V and 5 bases from J; junction bases left unmatched: 8. This CDR3 is CASAAQQGTGELFF. CDR3 DNA: TGCGCCAGCGCGGCTCAACAGGGGACCGGGGAGCTGTTTTTT.

The V call is TRBV7-6, the J call TRBJ2-7, with D perhaps TRBD2 (5 bases). Germline CDR1 reads SGHVS; CDR2 reads FNYEAQ. This CDR3 region has 15 residues. The V gene lost 1 base and the J gene lost 2 bases, with 12 bases spanning the gap. The CDR3 bases are TGTGCCAGCAGCTTAGAATCAGCGGCCACCTACGAGCAGTACTTC. It translates to CASSLESAATYEQYF.

This clone was counted a single time. The chain joins TRBV5-8 to TRBJ1-5; 8 bases are shared with TRBD1. There are 15 residues in the CDR3. Germline V CDR1 and CDR2: SGHTS, YDEGEE. The V gene end was trimmed by 4 bases and the J gene end by 3 bases; junction bases not matched to a gene: 6. The CDR3: CASSPRTGYNQPQHF. For the CDR3, the DNA is TGTGCCAGCAGCCCCAGGACAGGGTACAATCAGCCCCAGCATTTT.

The chain uses TRBV12-2 and TRBJ2-3; TRBD1, the table's D call, was not compared with the DNA. TRBV12-2 is classified as a pseudogene. The CDR3 length is 19 residues. The chain's CDR3 is CASRLAFSAGLPCPDTQYF. The CDR3 DNA reads as TGTGCAAGTCGCTTAGCGTTCTCGGCAGGCCTCCCCTGCCCAGATACGCAGTATTTT.